This T cell receptor beta chain was recorded in a study of technical replicates of blood from a few donors. V dropped 4 bases and J dropped 3; count of bases not matched to a gene: 0. The germline CDR1 and CDR2 sequences are MRHNA and SNTAGT. The CDR3 spans 13 residues. Sequencing used immunoSEQ multiplex PCR; TCRdb keeps in-frame clones, though not all of them. Of over 55,000 clones listed, about 96% are singletons. The chain uses TRBV6-4 and TRBJ2-5, with 9 bases fitting TRBD2. This TCR came from a human donor in good health. Source material: T cells isolated from PBMCs. CDR3 region: CASSASGEETQYF. In nucleotides, the CDR3 is TGTGCCAGCAGTGCTAGCGGGGAAGAGACCCAGTACTTC.